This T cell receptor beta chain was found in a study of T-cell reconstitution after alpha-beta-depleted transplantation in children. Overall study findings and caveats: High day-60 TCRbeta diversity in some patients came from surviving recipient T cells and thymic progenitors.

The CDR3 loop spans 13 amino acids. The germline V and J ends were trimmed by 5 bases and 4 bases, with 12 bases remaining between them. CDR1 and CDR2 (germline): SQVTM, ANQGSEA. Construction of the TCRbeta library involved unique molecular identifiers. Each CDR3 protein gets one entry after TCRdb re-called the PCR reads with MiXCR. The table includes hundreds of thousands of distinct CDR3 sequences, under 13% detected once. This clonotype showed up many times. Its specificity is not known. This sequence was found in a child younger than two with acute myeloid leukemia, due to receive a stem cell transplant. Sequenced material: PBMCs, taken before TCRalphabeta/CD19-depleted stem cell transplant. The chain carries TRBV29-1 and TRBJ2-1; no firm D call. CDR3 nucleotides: TGCAGCGTTTCCTTTATGTATTACAATGAGCAGTTCTTC. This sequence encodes CSVSFMYYNEQFF.